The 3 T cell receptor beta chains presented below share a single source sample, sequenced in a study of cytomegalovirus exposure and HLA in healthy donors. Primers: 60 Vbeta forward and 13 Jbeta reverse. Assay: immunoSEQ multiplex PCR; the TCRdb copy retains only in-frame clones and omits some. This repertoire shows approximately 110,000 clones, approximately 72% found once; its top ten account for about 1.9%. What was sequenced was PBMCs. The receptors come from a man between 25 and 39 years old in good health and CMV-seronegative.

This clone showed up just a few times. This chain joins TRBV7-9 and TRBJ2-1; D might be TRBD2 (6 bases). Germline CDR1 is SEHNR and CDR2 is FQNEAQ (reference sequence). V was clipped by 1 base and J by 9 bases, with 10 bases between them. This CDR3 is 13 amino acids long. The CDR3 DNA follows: TGTGCCAGCAGCTTAGGCCCCGGGGGTGAGCAGTTCTTC. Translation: CASSLGPGGEQFF.

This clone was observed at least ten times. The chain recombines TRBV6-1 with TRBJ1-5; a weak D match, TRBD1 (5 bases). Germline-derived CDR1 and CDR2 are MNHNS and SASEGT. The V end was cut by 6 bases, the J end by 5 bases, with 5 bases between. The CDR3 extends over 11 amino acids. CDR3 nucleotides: TGTGCCAGCAGAGGGGATCAGCCCCAGCATTTT. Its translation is CASRGDQPQHF.

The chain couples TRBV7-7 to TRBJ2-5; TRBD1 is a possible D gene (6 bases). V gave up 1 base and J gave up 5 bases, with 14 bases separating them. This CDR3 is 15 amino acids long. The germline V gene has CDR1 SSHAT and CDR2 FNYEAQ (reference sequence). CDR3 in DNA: TGTGCCAGCAGCTTAGGAACAGGGAACGCGGAGACCCAGTACTTC. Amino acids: CASSLGTGNAETQYF.